A selection of T cell receptor beta chains follows, all from one sample in a study of response to subunit inactivated influenza vaccine. TCRdb passed the RT-PCR reads through MiXCR, listing each CDR3 protein once. The data hold hundreds of thousands of distinct CDR3 sequences, with 10% to 15% observed a single time. The material was PBMCs from blood, obtained roughly 6 weeks after vaccination. The receptors were gathered from a man aged 50-60 years who received an inactivated influenza vaccine. Both conserved end residues are part of each CDR3. Each record gives: D gene, J gene, clone size, V gene, CDR3 protein, CDR3 DNA. A D gene is named only where the DNA matches it firmly. Size is omitted from some rows. Given values are once, few, many or a class for expanded clones.

D: -; J: TRBJ2-2; size: many; V: TRBV12-3/TRBV12-4; CDR3: CASSPMGGWTGELFF; DNA: TGTGCCAGCAGCCCCATGGGCGGTTGGACCGGGGAGCTGTTTTTT
D: -; J: TRBJ1-1; size: -; V: TRBV5-5; CDR3: CASSPPAGAVYTEAFF; DNA: TGTGCCAGCAGCCCGCCGGCGGGGGCGGTGTACACTGAAGCTTTCTTT
D: TRBD2; J: TRBJ2-5; size: -; V: TRBV3-1; CDR3: CASSQDRGISGSETQYF; DNA: TGTGCCAGCAGCCAAGATCGTGGTATTAGCGGGAGTGAGACCCAGTACTTC
D: TRBD2; J: TRBJ2-1; size: few; V: TRBV14; CDR3: CASSQMFGLAGGNEQFF; DNA: TGTGCCAGCAGCCAGATGTTTGGACTAGCGGGCGGCAATGAGCAGTTCTTC
D: TRBD1; J: TRBJ2-7; size: many; V: TRBV20-1; CDR3: CSATGTGAGEQYF; DNA: TGCAGTGCTACCGGGACAGGGGCGGGGGAGCAGTACTTC
D: TRBD1; J: TRBJ1-4; size: few; V: TRBV4-3; CDR3: CASSQDLGQGNEKLFF; DNA: TGCGCCAGCAGCCAAGATCTAGGACAGGGCAATGAAAAACTGTTTTTT
D: -; J: TRBJ2-6; size: -; V: TRBV21-1; CDR3: CASSKVPRFEFGANVLTF; DNA: TGTGCCAGCAGCAAAGTACCCAGATTTGAGTTTGGGGCCAACGTCCTGACTTTC
D: TRBD1; J: TRBJ2-2; size: few; V: TRBV9; CDR3: CASSVVGTGFTGELFF; DNA: TGTGCCAGCAGCGTAGTCGGGACAGGGTTCACCGGGGAGCTGTTTTTT
D: -; J: TRBJ2-3; size: few; V: TRBV18; CDR3: CASGGGADTQYF; DNA: TGTGCCAGCGGAGGGGGCGCAGATACGCAGTATTTT
D: -; J: TRBJ2-2; size: few; V: TRBV7-2; CDR3: CASSSIGGAGELFF; DNA: TGTGCCAGCAGCTCTATAGGGGGGGCCGGGGAGCTGTTTTTT
D: TRBD2; J: TRBJ2-4; size: few; V: TRBV20-1; CDR3: CSARGPLATLAKNIQYF; DNA: TGCAGTGCTAGAGGACCACTAGCGACCCTAGCCAAAAACATTCAGTACTTC
D: -; J: TRBJ2-1; size: few; V: TRBV11-3; CDR3: CASTPPSYNEQFF; DNA: TGTGCCAGCACCCCCCCTTCCTACAATGAGCAGTTCTTC
D: TRBD1; J: TRBJ2-1; size: many; V: TRBV7-2; CDR3: CASSLGTGGLINEQFF; DNA: TGTGCCAGCAGCTTGGGGACAGGGGGCCTCATCAATGAGCAGTTCTTC
D: TRBD2; J: TRBJ2-1; size: -; V: TRBV6-2/TRBV6-3; CDR3: CASSFPGLAIEQFF; DNA: TGTGCCAGCAGTTTCCCGGGACTAGCTATTGAGCAGTTCTTC
D: -; J: TRBJ2-7; size: many; V: TRBV28; CDR3: CASSMTDNEQYF; DNA: TGTGCCAGCAGTATGACAGATAACGAGCAGTACTTC
D: -; J: TRBJ1-5; size: many; V: TRBV12-3/TRBV12-4; CDR3: CASSLGSRHQHF; DNA: TGTGCCAGCAGTTTAGGGTCCAGGCACCAGCATTTT
D: TRBD2; J: TRBJ2-1; size: -; V: TRBV28; CDR3: CASSLTAGGKNEQFF; DNA: TGTGCCAGCAGTTTGACAGCGGGGGGAAAAAATGAGCAGTTCTTC
D: -; J: TRBJ1-1; size: few; V: TRBV20-1; CDR3: CSAPGRANTEAFF; DNA: TGCAGTGCTCCTGGGAGGGCGAACACTGAAGCTTTCTTT
D: -; J: TRBJ1-4; size: -; V: TRBV4-2; CDR3: CASSQDAGPRTEKLFF; DNA: TGTGCCAGCAGCCAAGATGCAGGGCCTCGTACTGAAAAACTGTTTTTT
D: -; J: TRBJ2-7; size: many; V: TRBV6-1; CDR3: CASTQSVWGTYEQYF; DNA: TGTGCCAGCACCCAGAGTGTGTGGGGAACCTACGAGCAGTACTTC
D: -; J: TRBJ2-1; size: many; V: TRBV4-3; CDR3: CASSNHGGNEQFF; DNA: TGCGCCAGCAGCAACCACGGCGGGAATGAGCAGTTCTTC
D: -; J: TRBJ2-1; size: few; V: TRBV7-6; CDR3: CASSAGLYNEQFF; DNA: TGTGCCAGCAGCGCCGGCCTTTACAATGAGCAGTTCTTC
D: -; J: TRBJ2-7; size: few; V: TRBV6-6; CDR3: CASTTGWEQYF; DNA: TGTGCCAGCACCACAGGGTGGGAGCAGTACTTC
D: -; J: TRBJ2-5; size: -; V: TRBV6-2/TRBV6-3; CDR3: CASSWGPGRQETQYF; DNA: TGTGCCAGCAGCTGGGGGCCGGGACGACAAGAGACCCAGTACTTC
D: -; J: TRBJ1-5; size: -; V: TRBV12-3/TRBV12-4; CDR3: CASMWADSNQPQHF; DNA: TGTGCCAGCATGTGGGCCGATAGCAATCAGCCCCAGCATTTT
D: TRBD2; J: TRBJ2-1; size: -; V: TRBV24-1; CDR3: CATSGLAGGPGSYNEQFF; DNA: TGTGCCACCAGTGGATTAGCGGGAGGGCCAGGGTCCTACAATGAGCAGTTCTTC
D: -; J: TRBJ1-2; size: few; V: TRBV3-1; CDR3: CASTAGPRSGYTF; DNA: TGTGCCAGCACCGCAGGGCCTCGATCCGGCTACACCTTC
D: -; J: TRBJ2-1; size: many; V: TRBV18; CDR3: CASSSLGDEQFF; DNA: TGTGCCAGCTCAAGTTTGGGAGATGAGCAGTTCTTC
D: -; J: TRBJ1-3; size: many; V: TRBV12-3/TRBV12-4; CDR3: CASSFTGTGNTIYF; DNA: TGTGCCAGCAGTTTTACAGGGACTGGAAACACCATATATTTT
D: -; J: TRBJ2-2; size: -; V: TRBV2; CDR3: CASKAGLNTGELFF; DNA: TGTGCCAGCAAGGCAGGGTTAAACACCGGGGAGCTGTTTTTT
D: -; J: TRBJ2-7; size: many; V: TRBV6-1; CDR3: CASNGLNSYEQYF; DNA: TGTGCCAGCAACGGGCTGAATTCCTACGAGCAGTACTTC
D: -; J: TRBJ1-1; size: -; V: TRBV29-1; CDR3: CSVRGLPMNTEAFF; DNA: TGCAGCGTAAGGGGGTTGCCCATGAACACTGAAGCTTTCTTT
D: -; J: TRBJ2-7; size: few; V: TRBV10-3; CDR3: CAISVQGPTYEQYF; DNA: TGTGCCATCAGTGTCCAAGGACCAACCTACGAGCAGTACTTC
D: TRBD1; J: TRBJ2-7; size: few; V: TRBV20-1; CDR3: CSAYRGRDEQYF; DNA: TGCAGTGCATACAGGGGGCGAGACGAGCAGTACTTC
D: -; J: TRBJ1-6; size: many; V: TRBV12-3/TRBV12-4; CDR3: CASSQDRRAPLHF; DNA: TGTGCCAGCAGCCAAGACAGGCGGGCACCCCTCCACTTT
D: -; J: TRBJ1-3; size: many; V: TRBV7-6; CDR3: CASSLGRSGNTIYF; DNA: TGTGCCAGCAGCTTAGGCAGATCTGGAAACACCATATATTTT
D: -; J: TRBJ2-3; size: few; V: TRBV12-3/TRBV12-4; CDR3: CASRLGGGTDTQYF; DNA: TGTGCCAGCAGACTTGGAGGGGGAACAGATACGCAGTATTTT
D: -; J: TRBJ1-2; size: many; V: TRBV15; CDR3: CATSLSLSLQPYGYTF; DNA: TGTGCCACCAGCCTATCCCTGAGTCTACAGCCATATGGCTACACCTTC